A selection of T cell receptor beta chains follows, all from one sample in a study of blood T cell repertoires in COVID-19. Sequencing was performed with immunoSEQ multiplex PCR; in TCRdb, only in-frame clones are kept and a portion is missing. Among over 120,000 clones listed, roughly 88% were seen once. Sequencing was done on a sample of peripheral blood. These receptors were collected from a man in his 60s with active or convalescent COVID-19. CDR3s include the opening cysteine and the closing phenylalanine or tryptophan. A D gene is named only where the DNA matches it firmly. Only part of the rows carry a size: once, few, many, or a class if the clone is expanded.

abundance	len	v_gene	d_gene	j_gene	CDR3nt	CDR3aa
few	17	TRBV7-9	NA	TRBJ2-2	TGTGCCAGCAGCTTAGATATCCAGGGGTTGGACACCGGGGAGCTGTTTTTT	CASSLDIQGLDTGELFF
NA	13	TRBV11-2	NA	TRBJ1-1	TGTGCCAGCAGCTTATCAGAGAACACTGAAGCTTTCTTT	CASSLSENTEAFF
NA	17	TRBV5-1	TRBD1	TRBJ1-1	TGCGCCAGCAGCCAACCGGGACAGGGGAAGCGGGACGCTGAAGCTTTCTTT	CASSQPGQGKRDAEAFF
NA	15	TRBV19	TRBD1	TRBJ1-5	TGTGCCAGTTTTACGGGACAGGGAAGCAATCAGCCCCAGCATTTT	CASFTGQGSNQPQHF
NA	15	TRBV7-7	TRBD2	TRBJ2-1	TGTGCCAGCAGCTTAGGGCTAGCGGGTACCAATGAGCAGTTCTTC	CASSLGLAGTNEQFF
NA	15	TRBV14	NA	TRBJ2-3	TGTGCCAGCAGCCAAGTATCAGGGGCCCCAGATACGCAGTATTTT	CASSQVSGAPDTQYF
NA	15	TRBV5-4	TRBD1	TRBJ2-5	TGTGCCAGCAGAGATAACAGGGGGGTTCGTGAGGCCCAGTACTTC	CASRDNRGVREAQYF
few	14	TRBV6-2/TRBV6-3	NA	TRBJ1-1	TGTGCCAGCAGTTACTCGATCGGGGGGACTGAAGCTTTCTTT	CASSYSIGGTEAFF
NA	18	TRBV7-9	TRBD2	TRBJ2-1	TGTGCCAGCAGCTCCCAATACTCACTAGCGGGAAGTTACAATGAGCAGTTCTTC	CASSSQYSLAGSYNEQFF
NA	16	TRBV18	NA	TRBJ2-3	TGTGCCAGCTCACCACGGGTTAGCGGAAGCACAGATACGCAGTATTTT	CASSPRVSGSTDTQYF
NA	16	TRBV10-2	TRBD1	TRBJ2-5	TGCGCCAGCAGTGGACCGGGACAGGACTACCAAGAGACCCAGTACTTC	CASSGPGQDYQETQYF
once	12	TRBV5-4	NA	TRBJ1-1	TGTGCCAGCAGCTTGGTCGGCACTGAAGCTTTCTTT	CASSLVGTEAFF
NA	14	TRBV6-6	TRBD1	TRBJ1-1	TGTGCCAGCACTCAACAGGGGCAGGACACTGAAGCTTTCTTT	CASTQQGQDTEAFF
NA	15	TRBV4-1	NA	TRBJ1-5	TGCGCCAGCAGCCGCATTTGGTCGGGGGATCAGCCCCAGCATTTT	CASSRIWSGDQPQHF
NA	17	TRBV4-3	TRBD1	TRBJ2-2	TGCGCCAGCAGCCAAGATATGGGGGACAGGAACACCGGGGAGCTGTTTTTT	CASSQDMGDRNTGELFF
NA	15	TRBV7-6	TRBD1	TRBJ2-1	TGTGCCAGCAGCACCGGACAGGGGGCTTACAATGAGCAGTTCTTC	CASSTGQGAYNEQFF
NA	14	TRBV27	TRBD1	TRBJ1-5	TGTGCCAGCAGCTCCGGGACAGGGGGTCAGCCCCAGCATTTT	CASSSGTGGQPQHF
NA	14	TRBV24-1	NA	TRBJ2-1	TGTGCCACCAGTGAGACGGGACTCGCCGATGAGCAGTTCTTC	CATSETGLADEQFF
NA	15	TRBV6-6	NA	TRBJ1-3	TGTGCCAGCAGTTACGGACTGTCCTCTGGAAACACCATATATTTT	CASSYGLSSGNTIYF
NA	18	TRBV11-2	NA	TRBJ2-2	TGTGCCAGCAGCTTAGATCTTACAGGTGCCCTTAACACCGGGGAGCTGTTTTTT	CASSLDLTGALNTGELFF
NA	14	TRBV5-4	NA	TRBJ1-4	TGTGCCAGCAGCTTAGACAACTCGAATGAAAAACTGTTTTTT	CASSLDNSNEKLFF
NA	15	TRBV30	NA	TRBJ1-3	TGTGCCTGGAGTATTTCGGGGGGTGCTGGAAACACCATATATTTT	CAWSISGGAGNTIYF
few	18	TRBV18	NA	TRBJ1-2	TGTGCCAGCTCACCGTCAACAGGGATCCCCAGGGGTGACTATGGCTACACCTTC	CASSPSTGIPRGDYGYTF
NA	13	TRBV5-4	NA	TRBJ1-5	TGTGCCAGCAGCTTGCAGGGGTCTCAGCCCCAGCATTTT	CASSLQGSQPQHF
NA	19	TRBV7-8	TRBD2	TRBJ2-1	TGTGCTACAACTCGCTGGCGGGGGAGCGACGGGAGCTCCTACAATGAGCAGTTCTTC	CATTRWRGSDGSSYNEQFF
NA	16	TRBV2	TRBD2	TRBJ2-5	TGTGCCAGCAAGGACCAGCGGGGGGGTTTCGGAGAGACCCAGTACTTC	CASKDQRGGFGETQYF
NA	17	TRBV5-4	NA	TRBJ1-1	TGTGCCAGCAGCCCCGCCGGGACTACAACCTTGAACACTGAAGCTTTCTTT	CASSPAGTTTLNTEAFF
NA	15	TRBV6-5	NA	TRBJ1-3	TGTGCCAGCAGTTACTCGCTCCGGGCTGGAAACACCATATATTTT	CASSYSLRAGNTIYF
NA	11	TRBV28	NA	TRBJ1-2	TGTGCCAGCAGTTTAGCAGATGGCTACACCTTC	CASSLADGYTF
NA	13	TRBV15	NA	TRBJ1-4	TGTGCCACGAGGGGCAGGGGTAATGAAAAACTGTTTTTT	CATRGRGNEKLFF
NA	13	TRBV29-1	NA	TRBJ1-5	TGCAGCGCAACGACAGGCGTCAATCAGCCCCAGCATTTT	CSATTGVNQPQHF